One and the same sample provided the 11 T cell receptor beta chains below, sequenced in a study of T cell changes during pregnancy in multiple sclerosis. Sequencing was performed with immunoSEQ multiplex PCR; in TCRdb, only in-frame clones are kept and a portion is missing. This sample yields under 65,000 clones, of which around nine tenths are seen a single time; more than 1.2% belongs to the top ten. The sample in question was peripheral blood, obtained in the second trimester of pregnancy. These receptors were obtained from a female donor with multiple sclerosis, enrolled in a pregnancy study.

This sequence joins TRBV7-9 and TRBJ2-5; 10 bases map to TRBD2. The CDR3 loop spans 15 amino acids. Germline values: CDR1 SEHNR, CDR2 FQNEAQ (reference sequence). The junction had 5 bases not matched to a gene; V was cut back by 5 bases and J by 2 bases. The CDR3 loop reads CASSSGLAVQETQYF. The CDR3 DNA reads TGTGCCAGCAGCAGCGGACTAGCGGTTCAAGAGACCCAGTACTTC.

This clone was detected only once. V is TRBV19 and J is TRBJ2-3; TRBD1 is a possible D gene (6 bases). V was shortened by 6 bases and J by 4 bases, with 11 bases between the two germline ends. The CDR3 consists of 13 residues. Germline V gene data show CDR1 as LNHDA and CDR2 as SQIVND (reference sequence). CDR3 amino acids: CASSPGEADTQYF. The CDR3 DNA reads as TGTGCCAGTAGCCCAGGGGAAGCAGATACGCAGTATTTT.

This CDR3 reads CASSPGSSYNEQFF. In nucleotides, the CDR3 is TGTGCCAGCAGTCCCGGGAGTTCCTACAATGAGCAGTTCTTC. The genes are TRBV6-5 and TRBJ2-1; D is perhaps TRBD2 (6 bases). The CDR3 loop spans 14 amino acids. Germline V lookup: CDR1 MNHEY, CDR2 SVGAGI. V dropped 5 bases and J dropped 1 base, with 9 bases sitting between them.

The V call is TRBV19, the J call TRBJ1-5, with TRBD1 identical over 7 bases. Germline CDR1 reads LNHDA; CDR2 reads SQIVND (reference sequence). This CDR3 spans 17 amino acids. With 4 bases clipped from V and 0 bases from J, the junction kept 9 bases outside the gene matches. The CDR3 DNA reads as TGTGCCAGTAGTAAGAGGGGGCGGCTTTATAGCAATCAGCCCCAGCATTTT. It codes for CASSKRGRLYSNQPQHF.

This clone was recorded a few times. The rearrangement joins TRBV19 to TRBJ1-5, with D hard to call. Germline CDR1 is LNHDA and CDR2 is SQIVND (reference sequence). Trimming left V 3 bases short and J 2 bases short, with 17 bases between. This CDR3 contains 17 residues. The CDR3 sequence is CASSMGGGYWGNQPQHF. The CDR3 DNA reads as TGTGCCAGTAGTATGGGAGGAGGGTATTGGGGCAATCAGCCCCAGCATTTT.

The chain has TRBV4-2 and TRBJ1-5, with a possible D match to TRBD1 (6 bases). The CDR3 totals 15 residues. In germline, CDR1 is LGHNA, CDR2 YNFKEQ. V lost 0 bases and J 4 bases, leaving 10 bases between the germline ends. The CDR3 bases are TGTGCCAGCAGCCAAGATTCCCAGGGGAATCAGCCCCAGCATTTT. Its translation is CASSQDSQGNQPQHF.

V usage is TRBV2 and J usage is TRBJ2-3; TRBD2 might be the D (6 bases). Germline CDR1 reads SNHLY; CDR2 reads FYNNEI. This CDR3 is built from 15 residues. The germline V and J ends were trimmed by 2 bases and 0 bases, with 9 bases remaining between them. The chain's CDR3 is CASSERGKSTDTQYF. The CDR3 DNA reads TGTGCCAGCAGTGAACGGGGGAAGAGCACAGATACGCAGTATTTT.

A word on this clone: A read error may produce the germline difference seen at one junction end. This chain links TRBV19 with TRBJ1-1; 7 positions agree with TRBD1. Germline V gene data show CDR1 as LNHDA and CDR2 as SQIVND (reference sequence). This CDR3 has 15 amino acids. CDR3 in amino acids: CASSSTGRLKTEAFF. CDR3 nucleotides: TGTGCCAGTAGTTCGACAGGGCGGTTGAAAACTGAAGCTTTCTTT.

The chain couples TRBV13 to TRBJ2-1, with D perhaps TRBD1 (6 bases). The V end lost 0 bases, the J end lost 5 bases, and 14 bases lay between the germline ends. This CDR3 is 16 amino acids long. Germline-derived CDR1 and CDR2 are PRHDT and FYEKMQ (reference sequence). CDR3 DNA: TGTGCCAGCAGCTTAGGATCGGGACAAGGTCACAATGAGCAGTTCTTC. It codes for CASSLGSGQGHNEQFF.

The chain is built from TRBV28 and TRBJ2-3; 13 bases line up with TRBD2. J gave up 2 bases and V 5 bases, and 10 bases lay outside the gene matches. Germline V CDR1 and CDR2: MDHEN, SYDVKM. This CDR3 region has 18 residues. CDR3 nucleotide sequence: TGTGCCAGCAGTCCGCGGACTAGCGGGAGTCTAATCACAGATACGCAGTATTTT. This codes for CASSPRTSGSLITDTQYF.

The chain has TRBV5-1 and TRBJ1-4; D might be TRBD1 (5 bases). The CDR3 extends over 14 amino acids. Germline V gene data show CDR1 as SGHRS and CDR2 as YFSETQ. V dropped 0 bases and J dropped 7 bases, with 10 bases sitting between them. This CDR3 is CASSLGQGSEKLFF. The CDR3 coding sequence is TGCGCCAGCAGCTTGGGGCAGGGTAGTGAAAAACTGTTTTTT.